This T cell receptor beta chain was identified during a study of regulatory T cells in long-lasting Graves disease (TCRdb year 2021). Looking at the study overall: Antithyroid drugs had been taken for less than 3 months by newly diagnosed Graves' disease patients. Peripheral blood TCR sequencing and RNA sequencing compared persistent Graves' disease patients with newly diagnosed Graves' disease patients. The study was registered as a clinical trial and conducted in China. A total of approximately 35 samples were covered by TCR sequencing, comprising some 13 persistent and about 20 newly diagnosed Graves' disease patients.

On this clonotype itself: The target of this receptor is not known. No base qualities exist here, and no much larger clone lies one base off it.

The full study reports these points: Compared with newly diagnosed patients, patients with persistent Graves' disease had lower TCR Shannon entropy and fewer highly expanded clones, which suggests clonal expansion. Patients with persistent disease shared more public clonotypes (around 2,700) than newly diagnosed patients did (around 980). The study examined only peripheral blood because the primary lesion, thyroid tissue, could not be accessed. The small sample size was acknowledged by the authors as a limitation that may reduce accuracy. TRBV28, TRBJ1-2 and TRBJ2-5 were preferentially used in persistent disease, while TRBV20-1 and TRBJ2-1 were favored in newly diagnosed disease. Sequencing and analysis were limited to the TCR beta chain.

The time point label, as the study defines it: newly diagnosed GD, antithyroid drugs for less than 3 months. RNA was extracted from PBMCs in TRIzol for both TCR sequencing and RNA sequencing. Graves' disease was diagnosed according to American Thyroid Association guidelines. The patients came from an endocrinology department in Xi'an, China. Each patient gave approximately 10 milliliters of peripheral blood, collected in an EDTA anticoagulant tube. Ficoll Paque Plus density gradient separation was used to isolate PBMCs, and no further T cell sorting was performed. An Agilent 2100 Bioanalyzer and agarose gel were used to check RNA quality, and a NanoDrop 2000 was used to measure RNA concentration. Libraries came from multiplex PCR. The sequencer was an Illumina HiSeq 4000. To build TCR beta libraries, CDR3 regions were amplified by Arm-PCR using iRepertoire HTBI primers. Gel purification was performed on PCR products prior to sequencing. On the study's bioinformatics: A total of fewer than 70 TRBV and 14 TRBJ segments were identified across samples and were used for gene usage analysis of CDR3 amino acid clonotypes. COPE and FqMerger were used to merge filtered high-quality paired reads into contigs. Contigs were aligned with BLAST to IMGT TRBV, TRBD and TRBJ reference genes, and CDR3 was defined per IMGT. Any clonotype with a frequency above 0.1% was counted as a highly expanded clone. Repertoire diversity was measured by Shannon entropy, and V-J evenness by the Gini coefficient. A clonotype was considered public if more than one individual shared it. The raw public reads went through TCRdb reprocessing: fastp at Q25, MiXCR clone calling, in-frame beta chains kept. All rows with the same CDR3 protein become a single entry with the most common DNA and genes. TCRdb, not the authors, supplied the V and J calls. This sample is represented by around 400,000 distinct CDR3 sequences; around 16% of them were singletons. The ten largest clones add up to approximately 7.8% of the sample.

The CDR3 runs 14 amino acids, cysteine and phenylalanine included. Only the CDR3 region is kept as DNA, spanning 42 bases read in frame from base 1. The V and J ends are trimmed by 4 bases and 3 bases, leaving 9 bases between them. Taken from the germline V gene, the CDR1 and CDR2 loops are MNHEY and SVGAGI. The data were also submitted as part of a second study, on T cells in Graves' hyperthyroidism and ophthalmopathy. The second investigation adds: Stable Graves' hyperthyroidism was defined as no progression to ophthalmopathy during 18 months of follow-up. Hyperthyroidism patients were newly diagnosed, with disease duration under 2 months, and aged 18 to 65 years. The study excluded patients with uncontrolled infections, other autoimmune diseases, pregnancy or lactation. Diagnoses were established on the basis of clinical symptoms, serum thyroxine and TRAb, thyroid ultrasound, and orbital computed tomography. For the first round of RT-PCR on the TCR CDR3, the HTBI primer set was used together with the Qiagen OneStep RT-PCR kit. Blood samples also contained most of the expanded thyroid clonotypes (frequency above 0.001), which suggests that blood repertoires may reflect thyroid immune responses. A model built on a 13 V-J signature distinguished ophthalmopathy from stable hyperthyroidism, reaching 85% to 90% sensitivity and approximately 81% specificity in cross-validation and 80%/75% in testing. During validation, the model predicted progression to ophthalmopathy a median of around 7 months ahead of onset, with around 71% sensitivity and almost 75% specificity. A discovery cohort of roughly 100 patients, 43 with Graves' ophthalmopathy and roughly 59 with stable Graves' hyperthyroidism, was used to find distinguishing TCR V-J signatures. An independent validation cohort of 18 to 20 hyperthyroidism patients and roughly 16 patients who later progressed to ophthalmopathy tested prospective prediction of ophthalmopathy. The roughly 94 discovery patients were randomly divided into training and test sets at a 7:3 ratio. In addition, the study compared T-cell repertoires in thyroid tissue and in blood from over 5 Graves' hyperthyroidism patients. After blood sampling, hyperthyroidism patients were treated with methimazole at a starting dose of 30 mg daily, and ophthalmopathy patients were treated with high-dose intravenous methylprednisolone. Libraries were constructed in a second round of multiplex PCR, after which size selection and purification were performed. Sequencing of the libraries was done on an Illumina HiSeq2000 using paired-end 100 bp reads. Raw data were processed with SOAPnuke, discarding reads with adapters, uncalled bases, mean Phred below 15, or no exact constant-primer or identifier match. High-quality paired reads were merged using COPE v1.2.5, and each unique nucleotide sequence was defined as a clonotype. MiTCR v1.1 was used to align the clonotypes against IMGT TRBV, TRBD and TRBJ reference segments. Analysis was restricted to V-J combinations with a frequency above 0.0001, which covered 99.2% of repertoires. The TCS score was defined as F50 (clonal expansion) divided by E x V (chaos), with BLOSUM62-based TCRdist calculated between CDR3 peptides within each V-J. Welch's t-statistics and random forest reduced fewer than 550 V-J features to some 14, which were used in a naive Bayes classifier (R e1071). No statistical method was used to fix the sample size in advance, and group allocation was not hidden from the investigators. According to the paper, TCR Vbeta CDR3 sequencing was carried out on over 130 peripheral blood samples, which came from 40 to 45 ophthalmopathy, 70 to 80 hyperthyroidism and roughly 17 progressor patients.

This TCR was sampled from a woman aged 40 to 50 with Graves disease. Donor details come from another sample of the same person, matched by shared clones. This chain is built from TRBV6-5 and TRBJ2-2; no D gene can be assigned with confidence. Here the sequenced sample was peripheral blood mononuclear cells (PBMCs), taken at new diagnosis, from a patient treated with antithyroid drugs. CDR3 loop: CASSSTVYTGELFF. The DNA sequence is given as TGTGCCAGCAGTTCAACGGTTTACACCGGGGAGCTGTTTTTT.